This T cell receptor (beta chain) was profiled in a study of blood T cells in healthy people across ages. PCR was performed a second time for about 7 to 11 cycles using a sample-barcoded 5' primer and a J-beta primer mix. Using its own MiXCR run on the 5' RACE reads, TCRdb lists one record per CDR3 protein. The table shows around 1,600,000 distinct CDR3 sequences, with 40% to 45% occurring only once. Notes on the study in general: PBMCs were not sorted, which prevented a conclusive comparison of naive versus antigen-experienced cells.

On this clonotype: The antigen remains unidentified.

Deletions cut 4 bases from V and 12 bases from J, with 16 bases between. This CDR3 region has 13 residues. Germline-derived CDR1 and CDR2 are LGHDT and YNNKEL (reference sequence). The sample consisted of blood. The source is a woman under 30 in good health. The chain joins TRBV3-1 to TRBJ2-1; D remains unclear. CDR3 nucleotides: TGTGCCAGCAGCCCATCCTTTATGGATGGGCAGTTCTTC. Protein product: CASSPSFMDGQFF.